The clone carrying this T cell receptor beta chain was counted at least ten times. The antigen is not known. Indicated time point: sample taken at primary tumor resection. The donors, fewer than 95 patients with untreated early-stage non-small cell lung cancer, provided the samples. This entry comes from a study of spatial heterogeneity in lung cancer. General study points: Ubiquitous expanded tumor TCRs were observed in blood more at resection than follow-up.

TCRdb re-called the 5' RACE reads through MiXCR, storing one row per CDR3 protein. The sample includes about 23,000 distinct CDR3 sequences, about 3.5% seen only once; the top ten take less than 35%. This sample comprised PBMCs, obtained at surgery. This receptor was identified in a female donor with early-stage non-small cell lung cancer.

In DNA, the CDR3 is TGTGCCAGTGGGTCCGGTAGCGGGACCTACAATGAGCAGTTCTTC. Encoded protein: CASGSGSGTYNEQFF. The chain links TRBV19 to TRBJ2-1, with 8 bases lining up with TRBD2. V lost 8 bases, J lost 2 bases, and 8 bases stayed unmatched. Germline CDR1 is LNHDA and CDR2 is SQIVND (reference sequence). The CDR3 runs to 15 residues. Full variable domain (outside the CDR3, taken from reference TRBV19 and TRBJ2-1): DGGITQSPKYLFRKEGQNVTLSCEQNLNHDAMYWYRQDPGQGLRLIYYSQIVNDFQKGDIAEGYSVSREKKESFPLTVTSAQKNPTAFYLCASGSGSGTYNEQFFGPGTRLTVL.